This T cell receptor beta chain was identified in a study of PD-1 blockade in classical Hodgkin lymphoma. Indicated time point: cycle 4 day 1 (C4D1), after 5 to 7 weeks of nivolumab. Every patient was affected by relapse after autologous stem cell transplantation, while exposure to brentuximab vedotin was not uniform. Measured with immunoSEQ multiplex PCR; TCRdb has only the in-frame clones, and not every one. The table lists approximately 20,000 clones, approximately 80% of them singletons. The length of the CDR3 is 15 residues. Trimming removed 5 bases from V and 7 bases from J, with 20 bases in between. Germline values: CDR1 SGHVS, CDR2 FNYEAQ.

The chain uses TRBV7-6 and TRBJ2-5, with D possibly being TRBD2 (6 bases). The receptor was isolated from a human donor with classical Hodgkin lymphoma. The material sequenced was peripheral blood mononuclear cells (PBMCs), taken before the fourth cycle of nivolumab. CDR3 bases: TGTGCCAGCAGCCGAGAGCGTTCGGGGGATGTGACCCAGTACTTC. Amino acid sequence: CASSRERSGDVTQYF. Using reference TRBV7-6 and TRBJ2-5 for the parts outside the CDR3, the full variable domain is GAGVSQSPRYKVTKRGQDVALRCDPISGHVSLYWYRQALGQGPEFLTYFNYEAQQDKSGLPNDRFSAERPEGSISTLTIQRTEQRDSAMYRCASSRERSGDVTQYFGPGTRLLVL.